The 20 T cell receptor beta chains below all came from one sample that was sequenced in a study of T-cell memory formation after mild COVID-19. Using its own MiXCR run on the 5' RACE reads, TCRdb lists one record per CDR3 protein. The table includes some 68,000 distinct CDR3 sequences, 16% detected once. The sequenced sample was PBMCs or a T cell subset sorted from them (not recorded which). Source of these receptors: an adult woman who had mild COVID-19 (a few samples of this study predate the infection). Cell type and time point are not known.

This clonotype was seen only a few times. V usage is TRBV27 and J usage is TRBJ2-1; 12 bases align to TRBD2. The V gene's germline CDR1 is MNHEY and CDR2 SMNVEV (reference sequence). There are 15 residues in the CDR3. With V trimmed by 3 bases and J by 8 bases, 5 bases remained unmatched. The CDR3 sequence: CASSFPSGGVDEQFF. As DNA, the CDR3 is TGTGCCAGCAGTTTCCCTAGCGGGGGGGTCGATGAGCAGTTCTTC.

This clonotype was seen repeatedly, ten times or more. V usage is TRBV6-2 or TRBV6-3 and J usage is TRBJ2-2; tentatively, D is TRBD2 (5 bases). Germline values: CDR1 MNHEY, CDR2 SVGEGT. Deletions cut 7 bases from V and 4 bases from J, with 13 bases between. This CDR3 is 14 amino acids long. CDR3 bases: TGTGCCAGCAAGGAGAGGGATGTCACCGGGGAGCTGTTTTTT. It yields the protein CASKERDVTGELFF.

The J gene is TRBJ2-6, the V gene TRBV4-2; 10 positions match TRBD2. The CDR3 length is 19 residues. After removal of 4 bases from V and 3 bases from J, the junction contained 12 bases not matched to a gene. Germline V gives CDR1 LGHNA, CDR2 YNFKEQ. CDR3 loop: CASSPILSSGSLGANVLTF. The DNA of the CDR3 is TGTGCCAGCAGCCCCATTCTCTCTAGCGGGAGCCTTGGGGCCAACGTCCTGACTTTC.

This clonotype has more than one count but fewer than ten. V is TRBV7-9 and J is TRBJ2-1, with TRBD2 identical over 10 bases. CDR1 SEHNR and CDR2 FQNEAQ come from the germline V gene (reference sequence). CDR3 length: 16 residues. Trimming removed 2 bases from V and 4 bases from J; junction bases left unmatched: 5. The CDR3 loop is CASSLRASGGYNEQFF. The CDR3, as DNA: TGTGCCAGCAGCTTAAGGGCTAGCGGGGGATACAATGAGCAGTTCTTC.

In this sample, this clonotype turned up a few times. The chain joins TRBV7-9 to TRBJ2-1; 9 bases agree with TRBD1. This CDR3 contains 15 residues. Germline V lookup: CDR1 SEHNR, CDR2 FQNEAQ (reference sequence). The ends lost 5 bases at V and 3 bases at J; junction bases unmatched: 5. DNA for the CDR3: TGTGCCAGCAGCGGTTTGGGACAGGGCTACAATGAGCAGTTCTTC. It specifies CASSGLGQGYNEQFF.

The rearrangement uses TRBV2 and TRBJ2-7, with no clear D. The germline gives CDR1 SNHLY, CDR2 FYNNEI. The CDR3 totals 11 residues. Trimming cost V 1 base and J 6 bases, with 4 bases left between them. The CDR3 spells CASSEGIEQYF. The DNA of the CDR3 is TGTGCCAGCAGTGAAGGGATCGAGCAGTACTTC.

This clonotype was picked up a small number of times. The J gene is TRBJ1-5, the V gene TRBV6-5; 10 bases match TRBD1. Germline V gene data show CDR1 as MNHEY and CDR2 as SVGAGI. The CDR3 totals 14 residues. After removal of 6 bases from V and 7 bases from J, the junction contained 6 bases not matched to a gene. CDR3 residues: CASSWGTGVQPQHF. DNA for the CDR3: TGTGCCAGCAGCTGGGGGACAGGGGTCCAGCCCCAGCATTTT.

J is TRBJ2-1 and V is TRBV29-1; 14 bases are shared with TRBD2. This CDR3 contains 14 residues. Losses at the gene ends were 6 bases for V and 9 bases for J; bases not matched to a gene: 7. Germline-derived CDR1 and CDR2 are SQVTM and ANQGSEA. The CDR3 loop reads CSVAGLAGVTEQFF. The CDR3 DNA is TGCAGCGTGGCGGGACTAGCGGGAGTTACTGAGCAGTTCTTC.

The rearrangement joins TRBV5-4 to TRBJ2-1; 10 bases agree with TRBD2. The V segment lost 4 bases and the J segment 1 base; nucleotides outside the gene matches: 8. The CDR3 extends over 17 amino acids. Germline CDR1 is SGHNT and CDR2 is YYREEE (reference sequence). CDR3 in amino acids: CASSTGVAGGSYNEQFF. CDR3 in DNA: TGTGCCAGCAGCACGGGAGTAGCGGGAGGATCCTACAATGAGCAGTTCTTC.

This clonotype was seen only a few times. This chain joins TRBV7-9 and TRBJ1-1; D is unresolved. Germline V CDR1 and CDR2: SEHNR, FQNEAQ (reference sequence). The CDR3 contains 12 residues. The ends were cut back, 4 bases at V and 0 bases at J, with 3 bases in the middle. CDR3 sequence: CASSYLNTEAFF. For the CDR3, the DNA is TGTGCCAGCAGCTATTTGAACACTGAAGCTTTCTTT.

This clonotype was seen only a few times. The chain links TRBV7-8 to TRBJ2-1; D is unresolved. With 3 bases removed from V and 6 bases from J, the gap between germline ends came to 12 bases. Germline loops: CDR1 SGHVS, CDR2 FQNEAQ. The CDR3 sequence is 14 residues long. The CDR3 coding sequence is TGTGCCAGCAGCTTTGGTGGGAACCCCAATGAGCAGTTCTTC. It is translated as CASSFGGNPNEQFF.

The table lists this clonotype with many counts. The rearrangement joins TRBV6-5 to TRBJ2-7, with D unclear. CDR1 MNHEY and CDR2 SVGAGI come from the germline V gene. The CDR3 has 14 residues. The V end lost 4 bases, the J end lost 3 bases, and 13 bases lay between the germline ends. As DNA, the CDR3 is TGTGCCAGCAGTTTGTCCAAGGCAGACTACGAGCAGTACTTC. Protein: CASSLSKADYEQYF.

This clonotype occurred a few times. This chain connects TRBV9 to TRBJ1-5; 7 bases are shared with TRBD1. CDR1 SGDLS and CDR2 YYNGEE come from the germline V gene. This CDR3 comprises 15 residues. Losses at the gene ends were 3 bases for V and 4 bases for J; bases not matched to a gene: 7. The chain's CDR3 is CASSEGDSLNQPQHF. The CDR3 DNA reads TGTGCCAGCAGCGAAGGGGACAGCCTTAATCAGCCCCAGCATTTT.

The chain has TRBV7-8 and TRBJ2-1; 7 positions match TRBD2. The CDR3 length is 15 residues. The V gene end was trimmed by 4 bases and the J gene end by 8 bases; junction bases not matched to a gene: 11. Germline lookup yields CDR1 SGHVS and CDR2 FQNEAQ. CDR3 region: CASSSLADTYHEQFF. CDR3 bases: TGTGCCAGCAGCTCCCTAGCGGATACTTACCATGAGCAGTTCTTC.

This clonotype was recorded a few times. The genes are TRBV9 and TRBJ1-1; TRBD1 might be the D (5 bases). Germline V gives CDR1 SGDLS, CDR2 YYNGEE. Trimming shortened V by 6 bases and J by 5 bases, and 26 bases separated the two germline ends. The CDR3 is made up of 17 amino acids. DNA of the CDR3: TGTGCCAGCACCACATTGGGGGAGGCCTGGGGTAGTACTGAAGCTTTCTTT. Its translation: CASTTLGEAWGSTEAFF.

The chain joins TRBV5-1 to TRBJ2-7; 13 bases are a match to TRBD2. Germline loops: CDR1 SGHRS, CDR2 YFSETQ. The trim removed 2 bases at V and 3 bases at J, leaving 5 bases unmatched. The CDR3 is made up of 16 amino acids. The DNA of the CDR3 is TGCGCCAGCAGCTTTGGACTAGCGGGGGATTACTACGAGCAGTACTTC. This translates into CASSFGLAGDYYEQYF.

The gene calls are TRBV7-9 and TRBJ2-1, with 7 bases lining up with TRBD1. There are 15 residues in the CDR3. The V gene's germline CDR1 is SEHNR and CDR2 FQNEAQ (reference sequence). J gave up 4 bases and V 5 bases, and 8 bases lay outside the gene matches. The chain's CDR3 is CASSADRVSYNEQFF. CDR3 sequence (DNA): TGTGCCAGCAGCGCAGACAGGGTTTCGTACAATGAGCAGTTCTTC.

This clonotype was seen ten or more times. The rearrangement uses TRBV5-1 and TRBJ2-3; 8 positions match TRBD1. This CDR3 spans 17 amino acids. The junction had 7 bases not matched to a gene; V was cut back by 1 base and J by 0 bases. Germline loops: CDR1 SGHRS, CDR2 YFSETQ. Here the CDR3 DNA reads TGCGCCAGCAGCTTGCGGAGGACAGGGACTAGCACAGATACGCAGTATTTT. Protein sequence: CASSLRRTGTSTDTQYF. Full variable domain (remainder filled in from reference TRBV5-1 and TRBJ2-3): KAGVTQTPRYLIKTRGQQVTLSCSPISGHRSVSWYQQTPGQGLQFLFEYFSETQRNKGNFPGRFSGRQFSNSRSEMNVSTLELGDSALYLCASSLRRTGTSTDTQYFGPGTRLTVL.

The chain combines TRBV12-3 or TRBV12-4 with TRBJ2-5; the D is unclear. CDR3 length equals 16 residues. V was cut by 6 bases and J by 2 bases, with 19 bases left in between. The CDR3 DNA reads as TGTGCCAGCAGCCCACCGCGTGGATGGTGGCAAGAGACCCAGTACTTC. The encoded protein is CASSPPRGWWQETQYF.

This clonotype turned up a few times. The chain links TRBV7-3 to TRBJ2-3, with D perhaps matching TRBD1 or TRBD2 (5 bases each). Germline values: CDR1 SGHTA, CDR2 FQGTGA. The CDR3 is 13 residues long. V was trimmed by 2 bases and J by 6 bases, leaving 9 bases between them. Here the CDR3 DNA reads TGTGCCAGCAGCTTATCCGGGGCTGATACGCAGTATTTT. Translation gives CASSLSGADTQYF.